This T cell receptor beta chain originates from a study of response to subunit inactivated influenza vaccine. TCRdb itself ran the RT-PCR reads through MiXCR, one entry per CDR3 protein. The table includes 550,000 to 800,000 distinct CDR3 sequences, 15% to 18% detected once. Unmatched junction bases numbered 6, after V lost 1 base and J lost 9 bases. The CDR3 has 14 amino acids. Looked up from germline, CDR1 is MNHEY and CDR2 is SVGEGT. V usage is TRBV6-2 or TRBV6-3 and J usage is TRBJ2-1; 7 nucleotides line up with TRBD2. This TCR was sampled from a man aged 45-65 years who received an inactivated influenza vaccine. The starting material was PBMCs from blood, obtained approximately 13 days after vaccination. The CDR3 DNA reads as TGTGCCAGCAGTTACTGGCGGGAGTCCGGTGAGCAGTTCTTC. It yields the protein CASSYWRESGEQFF.